This paragraph covers one T cell receptor (beta chain) sequence. This specimen comes from a study of shared clonotypes between healthy human individuals. CD45RO-negative CD8 cells positively selected for CCR7 made up the naive population, which excluded terminally differentiated effector memory CD45RA+ cells. CDR3 size: 12 residues. V was pared by 4 bases and J by 6 bases, with 8 bases between. Germline V gene sequence: CDR1 SGHVS, CDR2 FQNEAQ. Per the study methods: In the immunoSEQ data, sequences were junction-only and lacked quality scores, so filtering differed. The table came from immunoSEQ multiplex PCR; TCRdb's copy has only in-frame clones and leaves some out. That table is the source of V, J and clone size, and D and trimming were worked out from the DNA. The table has some 2.1 million clones, approximately 94% seen once.

The chain combines TRBV7-8 with TRBJ2-3; D ambiguous. The TCR originated in a man between 18 and 29 years old in good health. Sequences were obtained from naive CD8+ T cells sorted from blood. CDR3 bases: TGTGCCAGCAGCTCATTCCCGGATACGCAGTATTTT. Translation: CASSSFPDTQYF.